This T cell receptor (beta chain) was found in a study of cytomegalovirus exposure and HLA in healthy donors. As for the study in general: The roughly 670 first-cohort repertoires shared a platform with the roughly 110 validation repertoires, as reported in a later analysis. Study outcomes and limitations: That first-cohort TCR clusters tended to co-occur in the approximately 110 validation repertoires was found in a later analysis. The study found most TCR sequences rare, yet found some public TCRs in many donors. Among TCR beta chains, those listed as cytomegalovirus-associated numbered around 180.

The protocol was immunoSEQ multiplex PCR, while the TCRdb copy is restricted to in-frame clones and leaves out a portion. The table includes 90,000 to 150,000 clones, roughly nine tenths detected once. To note about this clone: As yet, its antigen is unknown.

CDR3 length equals 22 residues. V lost 2 bases and J 0 bases, leaving 29 bases between the germline ends. Germline V gene sequence: CDR1 PRHDT, CDR2 FYEKMQ (reference sequence). The sample was PBMCs. The receptor comes from a man between 18 and 35 years old in good health and CMV-seropositive. The chain couples TRBV13 to TRBJ2-1; D is uncertain. The CDR3 DNA follows: TGTGCCAGCAGCTTACTCTTCCCCCGTTGGAGTGTTGTAGGTCGCTCCTACAATGAGCAGTTCTTC. It is translated as CASSLLFPRWSVVGRSYNEQFF.